A selection of T cell receptor beta chains follows, all from one sample in a study of regulatory T cells in long-lasting Graves disease. Using its own MiXCR run on the multiplex PCR reads, TCRdb lists one record per CDR3 protein. The table shows 560,000 or so distinct CDR3 sequences, with around 15% occurring only once. These data are also associated with another study on T cells in Graves' hyperthyroidism and ophthalmopathy.

The material was peripheral blood mononuclear cells (PBMCs), obtained at new diagnosis, from a patient treated with antithyroid drugs. The receptors shown here come from a man aged 18 to 35 with Graves disease. Each CDR3 is given with its conserved first and last residue. D genes are given only for firm matches. Not all rows give a size; the values are once, few, many and, for expanded clones, a class.

TRBV5-1	TRBJ2-1	many	-	TGCGCCAGCAGCTTGGTCCGTTACAATGAGCAGTTCTTC	CASSLVRYNEQFF
TRBV6-2/TRBV6-3	TRBJ2-1	-	TRBD2	TGTGCCAGCAGTTACTCGCGGCGGGAGGGCCTCCATGAGCAGTTCTTC	CASSYSRREGLHEQFF
TRBV20-1	TRBJ2-7	many	TRBD1	TGCAGTGCTACCGATTACCGGGACAGTCCGTCCGAGCAGTACTTC	CSATDYRDSPSEQYF
TRBV2	TRBJ2-3	many	-	TGTGCCAGCAGTGCCGCTCTATCCGGGAATACGCAGTATTTT	CASSAALSGNTQYF
TRBV5-1	TRBJ1-1	many	-	TGCGCCAGCAGCTTGTATGCTGGGTCCACTGAAGCTTTCTTT	CASSLYAGSTEAFF
TRBV5-1	TRBJ1-1	-	-	TGCGCCAGCAGCTTATCGGGGAAGAGCACTGAAGCTTTCTTT	CASSLSGKSTEAFF
TRBV5-1	TRBJ1-2	once	TRBD1	TGCGCCAGCAGCCCCCGACAGGGCAACAACTATGGCTACACCTTC	CASSPRQGNNYGYTF
TRBV6-1	TRBJ2-7	many	-	TGTGCCAGCAGATCTAGCGCCCACGAGCAGTACTTC	CASRSSAHEQYF
TRBV5-1	TRBJ2-7	-	TRBD1	TGTGCCAGCAGCCATGACAGGGCCCCTTACGAGCAGTACTTC	CASSHDRAPYEQYF
TRBV10-2	TRBJ2-2	many	-	TGCGCCAGCACTAGCATCGGGGAGCTGTTTTTT	CASTSIGELFF